The 32 T cell receptor beta chains below all came from one sample that was sequenced in a study of blood T cell repertoires in COVID-19. Repertoires were generated with immunoSEQ multiplex PCR, while TCRdb's copy carries only in-frame clones and drops some. The sample includes 210,000 or so clones, about four fifths seen only once; the top ten take 8.5% to 10%. The sample comprised PBMCs or T cells enriched from blood (not recorded which). All receptors derive from a woman between 45 and 65 years old with acute COVID-19.

The V call is TRBV10-3, the J call TRBJ2-5; tentative D call: TRBD2 (5 bases). Between the trimmed V and J ends, which lost 4 bases and 5 bases, there was a span of 20 bases. Germline V gives CDR1 ENHRY, CDR2 SYGVKD. The CDR3 loop spans 16 amino acids. The CDR3 DNA follows: TGTGCCATCAGTGGAGGGCATAGTAGTCGGTTGGAGACCCAGTACTTC. Amino acids: CAISGGHSSRLETQYF.

This chain's CDR3 is CASSLGTANEKLFF. In DNA form, the CDR3 reads TGTGCCAGCAGCTTAGGGACAGCTAATGAAAAACTGTTTTTT. The rearrangement joins TRBV7-8 to TRBJ1-4, with D perhaps matching TRBD1 (6 bases). Looked up from germline, CDR1 is SGHVS and CDR2 is FQNEAQ. Trimming removed 1 base at V and 3 bases at J, with 6 bases between. This CDR3 has 14 amino acids.

In this sample, this clone turned up once. The chain is built from TRBV7-6 and TRBJ2-2, with D possibly TRBD1 on 6 matching bases. CDR3 length: 15 amino acids. CDR1 and CDR2 (germline): SGHVS, FNYEAQ. V shed 4 bases and J shed 1 base, with 10 bases lying between them. The CDR3 spells CASSSGTLNTGELFF. The CDR3 DNA reads TGTGCCAGCAGCTCCGGGACACTGAACACCGGGGAGCTGTTTTTT.

This chain joins TRBV7-2 and TRBJ2-7, with D possibly TRBD1 on 5 matching bases. The V gene's germline CDR1 is SGHTA and CDR2 FQGNSA. The V end lost 8 bases, the J end lost 5 bases, and 31 bases lay between the germline ends. This CDR3 contains 18 residues. CDR3 sequence reads: CASSTPPRSAGIVHEQYF. The CDR3, as DNA: TGTGCCAGCTCAACCCCCCCCCGGTCGGCAGGGATAGTCCACGAGCAGTACTTC.

The rearrangement joins TRBV28 to TRBJ1-1; the D is unclear. The germline gives CDR1 MDHEN, CDR2 SYDVKM. The length of the CDR3 is 14 residues. Trimming removed 4 bases at V and 5 bases at J, with 14 bases between. CDR3 region: CASSSFPRGTEAFF. The CDR3 nucleotides read TGTGCCAGCAGTTCATTCCCACGGGGAACTGAAGCTTTCTTT.

The chain recombines TRBV9 with TRBJ1-2, with a possible D match to TRBD1 (5 bases). The CDR3 sequence is 15 residues long. The V gene's germline CDR1 is SGDLS and CDR2 YYNGEE. Trimming removed 4 bases from V and 0 bases from J, with 13 bases in between. In DNA, the CDR3 is TGTGCCAGCAGCCCGCCTGGGGCAGCTAACTATGGCTACACCTTC. This encodes CASSPPGAANYGYTF.

The chain carries TRBV7-2 and TRBJ2-4, with D possibly TRBD1 on 6 matching bases. Germline V gives CDR1 SGHTA, CDR2 FQGNSA. CDR3 length: 17 amino acids. V was cut by 4 bases and J by 0 bases, with 16 bases left in between. The CDR3 DNA reads TGTGCCAGCAGCTCCCAGGGGTCTCGGCTAGCCAAAAACATTCAGTACTTC. It is translated as CASSSQGSRLAKNIQYF.

The chain employs TRBV4-1 and TRBJ2-3; 9 nucleotides agree with TRBD1. The CDR3 sequence is 15 residues long. Germline V CDR1 and CDR2: MGHRA, YSYEKL. After removal of 3 bases from V and 6 bases from J, the junction contained 7 bases not matched to a gene. The CDR3 loop reads CASSHHTGGMDTQYF. The CDR3 bases are TGCGCCAGCAGCCACCATACAGGGGGCATGGATACGCAGTATTTT.

This chain links TRBV7-9 with TRBJ1-2, with 9 bases that match TRBD1. CDR1 and CDR2 from the germline V gene are SEHNR and FQNEAQ (reference sequence). The CDR3 consists of 17 residues. Trimming cost V 5 bases and J 5 bases; bases outside gene matches: 15. In DNA form, the CDR3 reads TGTGCCAGCAGCCCACCTCTTACAGGGGGCGCGTGGTATGGCTACACCTTC. This codes for CASSPPLTGGAWYGYTF.

CDR3 residues: CASRISGQETQYF. The DNA for the CDR3 is TGTGCCAGCAGAATCAGCGGGCAAGAGACCCAGTACTTC. This chain links TRBV7-9 with TRBJ2-5; D is possibly TRBD2 (6 bases). In germline, CDR1 is SEHNR, CDR2 FQNEAQ (reference sequence). V dropped 6 bases and J dropped 2 bases, with 10 bases sitting between them. CDR3 length: 13 amino acids.

This clone was seen just once. The V and J genes are TRBV7-7 and TRBJ2-5, with 9 bases fitting TRBD1. Germline V gene sequence: CDR1 SSHAT, CDR2 FNYEAQ (reference sequence). This CDR3 is 16 amino acids long. V lost 4 bases and J lost 2; bases outside the gene matches: 8. The DNA for the CDR3 is TGTGCCAGCAGCTCTCAGTTCGGGACAGGGCAAGAGACCCAGTACTTC. It encodes CASSSQFGTGQETQYF.

The chain uses TRBV4-3 and TRBJ2-7; 12 positions agree with TRBD2. V trimming: 0 bases; J trimming: 4 bases; junction bases outside the gene matches: 4. The CDR3 totals 16 residues. From germline, CDR1 is LGHNA and CDR2 YSLEER. CDR3 loop: CASSQEGLAGGYEQYF. As DNA, the CDR3 is TGCGCCAGCAGCCAAGAGGGCCTAGCGGGAGGGTACGAGCAGTACTTC.

This clone was recorded a few times. The J gene is TRBJ1-4, the V gene TRBV7-9; D call uncertain. CDR3 length: 14 amino acids. V gave up 2 bases and J gave up 5 bases, with 9 bases separating them. CDR1 SEHNR and CDR2 FQNEAQ come from the germline V gene (reference sequence). The CDR3 bases are TGTGCCAGCAGCTTACTGGGCCTAAATGAAAAACTGTTTTTT. Protein: CASSLLGLNEKLFF.

This chain joins TRBV28 and TRBJ1-6, with D unresolved. The CDR3 runs 13 residues. The ends were cut back, 6 bases at V and 10 bases at J, with 13 bases in the middle. CDR1 is MDHEN, CDR2 SYDVKM, per germline. CDR3 sequence (DNA): TGTGCCAGCAGGCAATTTAATGGCTCACCCCTCCACTTT. The encoded protein is CASRQFNGSPLHF.

This chain joins TRBV19 and TRBJ2-2, with 13 bases matching TRBD2. This CDR3 region has 18 residues. The V segment lost 9 bases and the J segment 0 bases; nucleotides outside the gene matches: 10. Per germline, CDR1 LNHDA and CDR2 SQIVND (reference sequence). The CDR3 reads CASGMTSGRIANTGELFF. CDR3 in DNA: TGTGCCAGCGGCATGACTAGCGGGAGGATCGCGAACACCGGGGAGCTGTTTTTT.

A single count supports this clone. This rearrangement joins TRBV7-2 to TRBJ2-1, with 8 bases lining up with TRBD1. The CDR3 sequence is 15 residues long. Germline V CDR1 and CDR2: SGHTA, FQGNSA. J was trimmed by 6 bases and V by 5 bases; bases with no gene match: 9. CDR3 in amino acids: CASSHVRGQVNEQFF. The CDR3 DNA follows: TGTGCCAGCAGCCATGTACGGGGACAGGTCAATGAGCAGTTCTTC. The full variable domain, its missing parts supplied by reference TRBV7-2 and TRBJ2-1, is GAGVSQSPSNKVTEKGKDVELRCDPISGHTALYWYRQSLGQGLEFLIYFQGNSAPDKSGLPSDRFSAERTGGSVSTLTIQRTQQEDSAVYLCASSHVRGQVNEQFFGPGTRLTVL.

The chain is built from TRBV5-1 and TRBJ1-2, with D possibly TRBD1 on 6 matching bases. CDR3 length: 16 amino acids. Germline V CDR1 and CDR2: SGHRS, YFSETQ. V dropped 4 bases and J dropped 2 bases, with 18 bases sitting between them. The CDR3 here is CASSLGSPQGNYGYTF. CDR3 DNA: TGCGCCAGCAGCCTCGGATCCCCCCAGGGGAACTATGGCTACACCTTC.

This chain uses TRBV24-1 with TRBJ2-7; the D is unclear. This CDR3 has 11 residues. CDR1 and CDR2 (germline): KGHDR, SFDVKD. The V end was cut by 9 bases, the J end by 3 bases, with 8 bases between. The CDR3 DNA sequence: TGTGCCACCCTAGAATACTACGAGCAGTACTTC. It is translated as CATLEYYEQYF.

CDR3 coding DNA: TGTGCTAGTGGTCTGACTTGGAACTTACTAACGAACACCGGGGAGCTGTTTTTT. Residues: CASGLTWNLLTNTGELFF. The rearrangement joins TRBV12-5 to TRBJ2-2, with D uncertain. V was shortened by 5 bases and J by 0 bases, with 19 bases between the two germline ends. Germline-derived CDR1 and CDR2 are LGHNT and FRNRAP. There are 18 residues in the CDR3.

This chain links TRBV11-2 with TRBJ2-5; D is perhaps TRBD1 (7 bases). This CDR3 has 16 amino acids. V gave up 5 bases and J gave up 8 bases, with 24 bases separating them. The V gene's germline CDR1 is SGHAT and CDR2 FQNNGV. This CDR3 is CASSPTGDRHSYTQYF. DNA for the CDR3: TGTGCCAGCAGCCCGACGGGGGACAGACACTCTTATACCCAGTACTTC.

The chain uses TRBV30 and TRBJ2-5; the D gene is possibly TRBD1 (5 bases). The V gene's germline CDR1 is GTSNPN and CDR2 SVGIG (reference sequence). CDR3 size: 12 residues. V dropped 0 bases and J dropped 6 bases, with 8 bases sitting between them. CDR3 amino acids: CAWSVQGKTQYF. The CDR3 DNA is TGTGCCTGGAGTGTGCAGGGAAAGACCCAGTACTTC.

This sequence joins TRBV5-1 and TRBJ1-6; 7 bases fit TRBD1. After removal of 5 bases from V and 13 bases from J, the junction contained 9 bases not matched to a gene. The CDR3 consists of 13 residues. Germline-derived CDR1 and CDR2 are SGHRS and YFSETQ. The CDR3 loop reads CASRTGTAAPLHF. CDR3 nucleotides: TGCGCCAGCAGGACCGGGACAGCCGCTCCCCTCCACTTT.

The chain uses TRBV2 and TRBJ1-5, with a tentative D call TRBD1 (5 bases). Germline values: CDR1 SNHLY, CDR2 FYNNEI. This CDR3 contains 15 residues. Trimming removed 3 bases from V and 2 bases from J, with 11 bases in between. The CDR3 coding sequence is TGTGCCAGCAGTGACGGAGGGGTTGGCAATCAGCCCCAGCATTTT. It specifies CASSDGGVGNQPQHF.

The chain uses TRBV2 and TRBJ1-1, with 8 bases fitting TRBD1. With 5 bases clipped from V and 5 bases from J, the junction kept 7 bases outside the gene matches. The CDR3 totals 14 residues. Germline loops: CDR1 SNHLY, CDR2 FYNNEI. CDR3 residues: CASSSQGGGTEAFF. As DNA, the CDR3 is TGTGCCAGCAGTTCACAGGGGGGTGGGACTGAAGCTTTCTTT.

This clone was observed a handful of times. J is TRBJ2-3 and V is TRBV7-2; 7 positions match TRBD2. Germline CDR1 is SGHTA and CDR2 is FQGNSA. The CDR3 has 13 amino acids. The J segment lost 4 bases and the V segment lost 5 bases, leaving 3 bases of the junction unmatched. The CDR3 DNA reads TGTGCCAGCAGCCCAGGACTAGCAGATACGCAGTATTTT. It specifies CASSPGLADTQYF.

The chain is built from TRBV29-1 and TRBJ2-3; D unclear. V lost 1 base to trimming and J lost 9 bases, with 20 bases between them. The CDR3 is made up of 15 amino acids. Germline V gives CDR1 SQVTM, CDR2 ANQGSEA. The DNA of the CDR3 is TGCAGCGTTGAAGCTTCAGGTGCAATTATGGGCACGCAGTATTTT. Encoded protein: CSVEASGAIMGTQYF.

This chain connects TRBV7-2 to TRBJ2-1, with D uncertain. Germline values: CDR1 SGHTA, CDR2 FQGNSA. The CDR3 length is 13 residues. Deletions cut 5 bases from V and 6 bases from J, with 11 bases between. The CDR3 protein is CASSPLGGNEQFF. CDR3 DNA sequence: TGTGCCAGCAGCCCGCTTGGCGGCAATGAGCAGTTCTTC.

The rearrangement joins TRBV29-1 to TRBJ1-4, with a weak D call TRBD1 (6 bases). CDR1 and CDR2 from the germline V gene are SQVTM and ANQGSEA. Trimming pared 4 bases from V and 6 bases from J, leaving 9 bases between. The CDR3 loop spans 12 amino acids. The DNA for the CDR3 is TGCAGCGTTGCAGGGGTTGATGAAAAACTGTTTTTT. As protein: CSVAGVDEKLFF.

The chain carries TRBV30 and TRBJ1-1; 7 nucleotides agree with TRBD1. The CDR3 is 14 amino acids. Germline CDR1 reads GTSNPN; CDR2 reads SVGIG (reference sequence). Unmatched junction bases numbered 6, after V lost 5 bases and J lost 0 bases. The CDR3, as DNA: TGTGCCTGGGGACAGGTCCCTATGAACACTGAAGCTTTCTTT. As protein: CAWGQVPMNTEAFF.

The gene calls are TRBV2 and TRBJ2-4, with 15 positions matching TRBD2. V dropped 6 bases and J dropped 6; count of bases not matched to a gene: 15. Germline CDR1 is SNHLY and CDR2 is FYNNEI. CDR3 length: 19 residues. The CDR3 loop is CASSPGTSGGSLGRNIQYF. The CDR3 region has the DNA TGTGCCAGCAGCCCCGGGACTAGCGGGGGGAGTCTCGGAAGAAACATTCAGTACTTC.

J is TRBJ1-1 and V is TRBV14, with no clear D. Trimming stripped 1 base from V and 3 bases from J, with 9 bases between. CDR3 length: 14 amino acids. CDR1 SGHDN and CDR2 FVKESK come from the germline V gene. The CDR3 spells CASSQAGSYTEAFF. The CDR3 bases are TGTGCCAGCAGCCAAGCTGGGAGCTACACTGAAGCTTTCTTT.

The rearrangement joins TRBV11-2 to TRBJ2-2; a possible D gene is TRBD1 (5 bases). From germline, CDR1 is SGHAT and CDR2 FQNNGV. With 5 bases removed from V and 7 bases from J, the gap between germline ends came to 14 bases. The CDR3 spans 14 residues. The CDR3 coding sequence is TGTGCCAGCAGCATGTGGGGCTCAGGCGGGGAGCTGTTTTTT. Translated, it gives CASSMWGSGGELFF.